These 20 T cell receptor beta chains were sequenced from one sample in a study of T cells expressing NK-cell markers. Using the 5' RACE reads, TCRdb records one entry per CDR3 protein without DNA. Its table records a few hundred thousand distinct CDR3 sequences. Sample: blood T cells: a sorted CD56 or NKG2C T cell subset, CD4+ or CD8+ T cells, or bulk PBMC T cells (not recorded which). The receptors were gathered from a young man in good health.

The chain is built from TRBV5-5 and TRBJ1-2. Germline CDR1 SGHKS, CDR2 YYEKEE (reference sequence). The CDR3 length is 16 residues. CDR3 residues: CASRRDVYQAGYGYTF.

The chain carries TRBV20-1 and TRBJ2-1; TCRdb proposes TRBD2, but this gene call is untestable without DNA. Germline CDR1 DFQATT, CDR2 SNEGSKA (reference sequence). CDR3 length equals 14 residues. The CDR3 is CSASALAGSNEQFF.

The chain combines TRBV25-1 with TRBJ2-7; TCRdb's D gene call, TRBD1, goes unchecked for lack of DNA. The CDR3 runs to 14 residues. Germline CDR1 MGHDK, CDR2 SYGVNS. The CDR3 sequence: CASSGYRDTYEQYF.

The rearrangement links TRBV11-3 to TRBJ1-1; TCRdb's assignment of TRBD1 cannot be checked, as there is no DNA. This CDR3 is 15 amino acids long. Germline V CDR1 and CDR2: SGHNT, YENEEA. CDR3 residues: CASSPRQGDFYRAFF.

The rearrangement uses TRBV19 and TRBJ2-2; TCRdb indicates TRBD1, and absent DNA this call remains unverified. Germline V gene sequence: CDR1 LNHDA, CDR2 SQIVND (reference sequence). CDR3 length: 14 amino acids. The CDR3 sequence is CASSGPGNTGELFF. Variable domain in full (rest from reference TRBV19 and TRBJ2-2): DGGITQSPKYLFRKEGQNVTLSCEQNLNHDAMYWYRQDPGQGLRLIYYSQIVNDFQKGDIAEGYSVSREKKESFPLTVTSAQKNPTAFYLCASSGPGNTGELFFGEGSRLTVL.

Here the CDR3 reads CASSGTGTANYGYTF. The chain has TRBV28 and TRBJ1-2; TCRdb gives TRBD1 as the D gene, but with no DNA this cannot be confirmed. In germline, CDR1 is MDHEN, CDR2 SYDVKM. CDR3 length equals 15 residues.

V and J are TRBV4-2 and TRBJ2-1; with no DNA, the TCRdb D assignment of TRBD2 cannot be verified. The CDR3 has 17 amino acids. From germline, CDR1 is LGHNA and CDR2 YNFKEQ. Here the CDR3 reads CASSQDLREASYNEQFF.

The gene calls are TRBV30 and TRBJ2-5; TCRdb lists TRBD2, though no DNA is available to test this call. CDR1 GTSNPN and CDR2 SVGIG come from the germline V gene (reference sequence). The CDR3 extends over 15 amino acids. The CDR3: CAWTEKGPGRRTQYF. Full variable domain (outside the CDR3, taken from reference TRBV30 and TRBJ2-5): SQTIHQWPATLVQPVGSPLSLECTVEGTSNPNLYWYRQAAGRGLQLLFYSVGIGQISSEVPQNLSASRPQDRQFILSSKKLLLSDSGFYLCAWTEKGPGRRTQYFGPGTRLLVL.

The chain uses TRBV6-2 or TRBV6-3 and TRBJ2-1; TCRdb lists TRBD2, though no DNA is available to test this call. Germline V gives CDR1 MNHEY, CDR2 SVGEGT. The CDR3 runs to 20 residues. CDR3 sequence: CASSYSRQGGGRGSYNEQFF.

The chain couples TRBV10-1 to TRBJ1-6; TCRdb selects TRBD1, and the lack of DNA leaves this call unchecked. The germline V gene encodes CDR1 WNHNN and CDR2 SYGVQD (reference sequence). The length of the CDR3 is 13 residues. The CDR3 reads CASRGEGNSPLHF.

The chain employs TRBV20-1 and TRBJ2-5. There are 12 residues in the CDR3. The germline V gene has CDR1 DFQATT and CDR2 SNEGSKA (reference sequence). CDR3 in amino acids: CSARDDGETQYF.

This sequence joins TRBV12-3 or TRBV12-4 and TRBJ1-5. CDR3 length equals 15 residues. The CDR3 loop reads CASSLAGSFNQPQHF.

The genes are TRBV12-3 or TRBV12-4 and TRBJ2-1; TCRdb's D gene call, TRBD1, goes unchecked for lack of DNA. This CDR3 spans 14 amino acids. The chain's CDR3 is CASSLDFGADEQFF.

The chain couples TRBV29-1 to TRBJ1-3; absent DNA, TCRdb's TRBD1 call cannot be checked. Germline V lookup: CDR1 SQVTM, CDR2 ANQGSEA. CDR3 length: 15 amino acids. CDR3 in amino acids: CSVDYRGISGNTIYF.

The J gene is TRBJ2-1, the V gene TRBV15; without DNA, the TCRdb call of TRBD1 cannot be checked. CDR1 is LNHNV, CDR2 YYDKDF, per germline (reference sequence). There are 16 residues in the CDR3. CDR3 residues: CATSRPDRGRLYEQFF.

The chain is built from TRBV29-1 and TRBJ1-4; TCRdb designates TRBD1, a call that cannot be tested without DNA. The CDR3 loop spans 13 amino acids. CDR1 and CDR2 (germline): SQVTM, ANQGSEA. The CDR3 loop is CSVRQGDGEKLFF.

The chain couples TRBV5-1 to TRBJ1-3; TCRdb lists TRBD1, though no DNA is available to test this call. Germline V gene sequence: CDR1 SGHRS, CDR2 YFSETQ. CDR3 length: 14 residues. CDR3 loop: CASSYGQDGNTIYF.

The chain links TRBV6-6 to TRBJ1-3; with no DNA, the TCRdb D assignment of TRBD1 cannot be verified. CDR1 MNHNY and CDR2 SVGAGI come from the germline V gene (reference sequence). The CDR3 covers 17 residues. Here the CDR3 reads CASRLTGGQVDVNTIYF.

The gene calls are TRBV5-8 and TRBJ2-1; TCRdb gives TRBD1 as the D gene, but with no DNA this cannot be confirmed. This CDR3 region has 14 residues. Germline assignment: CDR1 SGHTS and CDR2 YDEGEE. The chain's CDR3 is CASSLGGVYDEQFF.

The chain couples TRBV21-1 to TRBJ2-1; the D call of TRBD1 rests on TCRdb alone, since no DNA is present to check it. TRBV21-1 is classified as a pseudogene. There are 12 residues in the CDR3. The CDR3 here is CASSEGGYEQFF.